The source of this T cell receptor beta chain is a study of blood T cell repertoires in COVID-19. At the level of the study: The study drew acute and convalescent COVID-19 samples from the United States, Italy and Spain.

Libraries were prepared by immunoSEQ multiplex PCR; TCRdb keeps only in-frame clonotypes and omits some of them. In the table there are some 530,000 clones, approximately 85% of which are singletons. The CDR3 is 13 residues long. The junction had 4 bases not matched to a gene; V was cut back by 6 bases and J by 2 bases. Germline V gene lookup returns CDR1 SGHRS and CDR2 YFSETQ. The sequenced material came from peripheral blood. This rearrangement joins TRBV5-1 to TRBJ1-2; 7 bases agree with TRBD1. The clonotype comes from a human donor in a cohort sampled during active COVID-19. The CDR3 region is CASTWDSNYGYTF. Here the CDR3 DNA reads TGCGCCAGCACCTGGGACAGCAACTATGGCTACACCTTC.